The 13 T cell receptor beta chains presented below share a single source sample, sequenced in a study of blood T cell repertoires in COVID-19. The data were produced by immunoSEQ multiplex PCR, yet TCRdb's version contains in-frame clones alone and is incomplete. Altogether roughly 230,000 clones are present, 90% being singletons, with the ten largest covering around 1.9%. The sample consisted of peripheral blood. These receptors all come from a woman aged 55-69 years with COVID-19, enrolled during active disease.

The rearrangement uses TRBV7-2 and TRBJ2-2; possibly TRBD2 for D (6 bases). The germline CDR1 and CDR2 sequences are SGHTA and FQGNSA. V gave up 2 bases and J gave up 3 bases, with 7 bases separating them. CDR3 length: 14 amino acids. The DNA for the CDR3 is TGTGCCAGCAGCTTATCGGGGGACACCGGGGAGCTGTTTTTT. Encoded protein: CASSLSGDTGELFF.

This clone was detected only a few times. The chain is built from TRBV7-2 and TRBJ1-2; D unresolved. The CDR3 is 15 amino acids. Between the trimmed V and J ends, which lost 0 bases and 4 bases, there was a span of 12 bases. Germline loops: CDR1 SGHTA, CDR2 FQGNSA. The CDR3 nucleotides read TGTGCCAGCAGCTTAGCGGGCCAGACCACCTATGGCTACACCTTC. It yields the protein CASSLAGQTTYGYTF. Full variable domain (missing parts from reference TRBV7-2 and TRBJ1-2): GAGVSQSPSNKVTEKGKDVELRCDPISGHTALYWYRQSLGQGLEFLIYFQGNSAPDKSGLPSDRFSAERTGGSVSTLTIQRTQQEDSAVYLCASSLAGQTTYGYTFGSGTRLTVV.

The V call is TRBV5-4, the J call TRBJ2-3; TRBD2 aligns across 9 bases. The CDR3 has 16 residues. Looked up from germline, CDR1 is SGHNT and CDR2 is YYREEE (reference sequence). The V segment lost 3 bases and the J segment 2 bases; nucleotides outside the gene matches: 7. This CDR3 is CASSSVAGDLTDTQYF. In DNA form, the CDR3 reads TGTGCCAGCAGCTCGGTAGCGGGGGACCTCACAGATACGCAGTATTTT.

The chain recombines TRBV19 with TRBJ2-2; D is undetermined. In germline, CDR1 is LNHDA, CDR2 SQIVND (reference sequence). The CDR3 loop spans 16 amino acids. The ends were cut back, 3 bases at V and 0 bases at J, with 11 bases in the middle. This CDR3 reads CASSIENGANTGELFF. For the CDR3, the DNA is TGTGCCAGTAGTATTGAGAACGGAGCGAACACCGGGGAGCTGTTTTTT.

The chain is built from TRBV3-1 (or the pseudogene TRBV3-2) and TRBJ1-1; the D gene is possibly TRBD1 (6 bases). CDR3 length: 14 amino acids. Trimming took off 4 bases at V and 4 bases at J, with 13 bases between the two ends. CDR1 is LGHDT and CDR2 is YNNKEL in the germline V gene (reference sequence). CDR3 amino acids: CASSPGVFGTEAFF. The CDR3 nucleotides read TGTGCCAGCAGCCCAGGGGTTTTCGGCACTGAAGCTTTCTTT.

The sample holds a few counts of this clone. Other DNA sequences of this sample code for an identical CDR3. The V call is TRBV15, the J call TRBJ1-3; the D is unclear. V gave up 0 bases and J gave up 0 bases, with 6 bases separating them. Germline CDR1 is LNHNV and CDR2 is YYDKDF (reference sequence). The CDR3 is 15 residues long. CDR3 loop: CATSRDPSSGNTIYF. The CDR3, as DNA: TGTGCCACCAGCAGAGACCCGTCCTCTGGAAACACCATATATTTT.

The chain combines TRBV12-3 or TRBV12-4 with TRBJ1-5; D may be TRBD1 (5 bases). V was pared by 7 bases and J by 5 bases, with 12 bases between. The CDR3 is made up of 13 amino acids. The CDR3 nucleotides are TGTGCCAGCAACCTGACGGGGGATCAGCCCCAGCATTTT. This gives the protein CASNLTGDQPQHF.

Only a few counts were recorded for this clone. The rearrangement joins TRBV6-1 to TRBJ1-6, with unresolved D. The CDR3 extends over 14 amino acids. The germline gives CDR1 MNHNS, CDR2 SASEGT. V lost 1 base and J lost 7, with 8 bases in between. The CDR3 protein is CASSEVYSNSPLHF. The CDR3 nucleotides read TGTGCCAGCAGTGAAGTTTACAGCAATTCACCCCTCCACTTT.

J is TRBJ1-2 and V is TRBV5-4; D is ambiguous. Per the germline V gene, CDR1 is SGHNT and CDR2 is YYREEE (reference sequence). The CDR3 extends over 14 amino acids. Trimming took 0 bases from V and 7 from J, leaving 13 bases between them. The DNA of the CDR3 is TGTGCCAGCAGCTTGGCACAGAGTTTTATTGGCTACACCTTC. Its protein is CASSLAQSFIGYTF.

V gene TRBV4-2 combines with J gene TRBJ2-7; perhaps TRBD2 as D (6 bases). Trimming took off 2 bases at V and 12 bases at J, with 20 bases between the two ends. CDR3 length equals 14 residues. Germline V CDR1 and CDR2: LGHNA, YNFKEQ. The CDR3 spells CASSQPAGGAPRYF. CDR3 bases: TGTGCCAGCAGCCAACCCGCCGGCGGGGCCCCTAGGTACTTC.

This chain joins TRBV24-1 and TRBJ1-1, with a weak D call TRBD1 (6 bases). The germline gives CDR1 KGHDR, CDR2 SFDVKD. The CDR3 loop spans 13 amino acids. The V end was cut by 9 bases, the J end by 5 bases, with 15 bases between. The CDR3 DNA sequence: TGTGCCACCGCAGGGGCGGAAGGGACTGAAGCTTTCTTT. Its translation: CATAGAEGTEAFF.

The chain is built from TRBV5-4 and TRBJ2-3, with 10 bases lining up with TRBD1. The trim removed 4 bases at V and 2 bases at J, leaving 4 bases unmatched. Looked up from germline, CDR1 is SGHNT and CDR2 is YYREEE (reference sequence). The CDR3 covers 15 residues. The CDR3: CASSRTGGFTDTQYF. CDR3 nucleotides: TGTGCCAGCAGCAGGACAGGGGGATTCACAGATACGCAGTATTTT.

This rearrangement joins TRBV6-6 to TRBJ2-3; 7 bases are shared with TRBD2. V lost 2 bases to trimming and J lost 1 base; unmatched junction nucleotides: 6. CDR3 length: 16 amino acids. The germline V gene encodes CDR1 MNHNY and CDR2 SVGAGI (reference sequence). Written as DNA, the CDR3 is TGTGCCAGCAGTTACCCCCGGGGGGACGGCACAGATACGCAGTATTTT. Its protein is CASSYPRGDGTDTQYF.